In this sample, the clone carrying this T cell receptor beta chain turned up a few times. The data are from a study of blood T cell repertoires in COVID-19. Background on the study: Nucleic acid was either cDNA or gDNA, and it came from T cells, B-cell-depleted T cells, or PBMCs.

The V gene's germline CDR1 is MGHDK and CDR2 SYGVNS. This CDR3 spans 14 amino acids. Between the trimmed V and J ends, which lost 3 bases and 0 bases, there was a span of 6 bases. Clones were sequenced by immunoSEQ multiplex PCR, and TCRdb holds only the in-frame ones, with some missing. The sample has about 260,000 clones, about 87% seen once; the top ten hold 1.5%. The clonotype originates from a woman aged 40 to 55 who had recovered from COVID-19. Sequencing used peripheral blood. The J gene is TRBJ1-3, the V gene TRBV25-1; no firm D call. The CDR3 loop is CASSDPGSGNTIYF. The CDR3 DNA reads TGTGCCAGCAGTGATCCCGGCTCTGGAAACACCATATATTTT. Variable domain in full (rest from reference TRBV25-1 and TRBJ1-3): EADIYQTPRYLVIGTGKKITLECSQTMGHDKMYWYQQDPGMELHLIHYSYGVNSTEKGDLSSESTVSRIRTEHFPLTLESARPSHTSQYLCASSDPGSGNTIYFGEGSWLTVV.